This TCR beta chain stems from a study of cytomegalovirus exposure and HLA in healthy donors. CDR3 length equals 13 residues. The V gene end was trimmed by 2 bases and the J gene end by 11 bases; junction bases not matched to a gene: 6. In germline, CDR1 is LNHNV, CDR2 YYDKDF (reference sequence). PCR employed 60 Vbeta and 13 Jbeta primers. Using immunoSEQ multiplex PCR, the repertoire was profiled, and TCRdb retains in-frame clones only, with some absent. The repertoire includes some 200,000 clones, 62% of them detected once, and roughly 2.9% sits in the top ten. The sequence came from a man in his forties in good health and CMV-seronegative. The chain uses TRBV15 and TRBJ1-1, with 9 bases lining up with TRBD1. The specimen was PBMCs. The CDR3 reads CATSRNRQGEAFF. CDR3 nucleotides: TGTGCCACCAGCAGAAACCGACAGGGGGAGGCTTTCTTT.